This entry lists 18 T cell receptor beta chains sequenced from one sample in a study of OX40 agonist ivuxolimab in advanced cancers. Profiling relied on immunoSEQ multiplex PCR, and the TCRdb table lists in-frame clones only, not all of them. This table has about 68,000 clones, about 90% appearing once. The input for sequencing was CD4+ or CD8+ T cells sorted from blood, taken in a trial of the OX40 agonist ivuxolimab. The source is an adult with an advanced solid tumor such as melanoma, head and neck, liver or kidney cancer.

This clone has a handful of counts. The chain recombines TRBV30 with TRBJ1-1; D is unresolved. Trimming shortened V by 0 bases and J by 0 bases, and 8 bases separated the two germline ends. Germline V gives CDR1 GTSNPN, CDR2 SVGIG (reference sequence). CDR3 length equals 14 residues. CDR3 sequence: CAWSVNSMNTEAFF. DNA for the CDR3: TGTGCCTGGAGTGTCAACAGCATGAACACTGAAGCTTTCTTT. Using reference TRBV30 and TRBJ1-1 for the parts outside the CDR3, the full variable domain is SQTIHQWPATLVQPVGSPLSLECTVEGTSNPNLYWYRQAAGRGLQLLFYSVGIGQISSEVPQNLSASRPQDRQFILSSKKLLLSDSGFYLCAWSVNSMNTEAFFGQGTRLTVV.

This clone was detected once. The rearrangement uses TRBV2 and TRBJ1-2, with no clear D. Germline V lookup: CDR1 SNHLY, CDR2 FYNNEI. With 7 bases removed from V and 0 bases from J, the gap between germline ends came to 15 bases. This CDR3 has 15 amino acids. The CDR3 DNA follows: TGTGCCAGCATTGAGGCCGGGAATACTAACTATGGCTACACCTTC. This gives the protein CASIEAGNTNYGYTF.

The CDR3: CASSEEGSKDSPLHF. The CDR3 nucleotides are TGTGCCAGCAGTGAAGAGGGCTCCAAGGATTCACCCCTCCACTTT. The rearrangement uses TRBV6-4 and TRBJ1-6, with D unclear. Germline CDR1 MRHNA, CDR2 SNTAGT. The CDR3 has 15 amino acids. The V end lost 3 bases, the J end lost 8 bases, and 14 bases lay between the germline ends.

As to this clone: The junction departs from the called germline gene at one end, perhaps through a read error. The CDR3 region has the DNA TGTGCCAGCAGCGTAGAAAGGCGGACTGAAGCTTTCTTT. Translated: CASSVERRTEAFF. The chain recombines TRBV11-2 with TRBJ1-1; no clear D. Germline V gives CDR1 SGHAT, CDR2 FQNNGV. This CDR3 is 13 amino acids long.

This clone was seen only once. The chain combines TRBV7-2 with TRBJ2-5, with 7 nucleotides matching TRBD1. The CDR3 contains 15 residues. Trimming cost V 4 bases and J 2 bases; bases outside gene matches: 7. Germline V lookup: CDR1 SGHTA, CDR2 FQGNSA. The CDR3 protein is CASSYDRVAQETQYF. The CDR3 DNA follows: TGTGCCAGCAGCTACGACAGGGTGGCGCAAGAGACCCAGTACTTC.

This rearrangement joins TRBV5-4 to TRBJ1-1; no clear D gene. The germline V gene encodes CDR1 SGHNT and CDR2 YYREEE (reference sequence). Trimming took off 3 bases at V and 0 bases at J, with 15 bases between the two ends. The CDR3 totals 16 residues. The CDR3 here is CASSSPGREMNTEAFF. Here the CDR3 DNA reads TGTGCCAGCAGCTCACCCGGACGGGAAATGAACACTGAAGCTTTCTTT.

CDR3 region: CASSLYGVGNTEAFF. The CDR3, as DNA: TGTGCCAGCAGCTTATACGGGGTGGGGAACACTGAAGCTTTCTTT. V usage is TRBV7-2 and J usage is TRBJ1-1; the D is unclear. Trimming cost V 2 bases and J 1 base, with 11 bases left between them. The CDR3 runs to 15 residues. The germline CDR1 and CDR2 sequences are SGHTA and FQGNSA.

This chain links TRBV7-3 with TRBJ2-2, with 7 nucleotides matching TRBD1. Germline CDR1 is SGHTA and CDR2 is FQGTGA. This CDR3 is 14 amino acids long. With 5 bases clipped from V and 3 bases from J, the junction kept 3 bases outside the gene matches. CDR3 DNA sequence: TGTGCCAGCAGCCCGGGACAGTACACCGGGGAGCTGTTTTTT. Its protein is CASSPGQYTGELFF. Using reference TRBV7-3 and TRBJ2-2 for the parts outside the CDR3, the full variable domain is GAGVSQTPSNKVTEKGKYVELRCDPISGHTALYWYRQSLGQGPEFLIYFQGTGAADDSGLPNDRFFAVRPEGSVSTLKIQRTERGDSAVYLCASSPGQYTGELFFGEGSRLTVL.

The V gene is TRBV7-9, the J gene TRBJ2-7, with a weak D call TRBD2 (5 bases). From germline, CDR1 is SEHNR and CDR2 FQNEAQ (reference sequence). The CDR3 covers 15 residues. Deletions cut 0 bases from V and 7 bases from J, with 16 bases between. The CDR3 DNA follows: TGTGCCAGCAGCTTAGCTCCCCTAGCCGCTTCTGAGCAGTACTTC. Protein sequence: CASSLAPLAASEQYF.

In this sample, this clone turned up a few times. The chain couples TRBV19 to TRBJ2-7; D is tentatively TRBD1 or TRBD2 (5 bases each). The V end lost 4 bases, the J end lost 0 bases, and 13 bases lay between the germline ends. CDR1 LNHDA and CDR2 SQIVND come from the germline V gene (reference sequence). CDR3 size: 15 residues. The CDR3 is CASSTDRDGSYEQYF. For the CDR3, the DNA is TGTGCCAGTAGTACCGACCGGGACGGCTCCTACGAGCAGTACTTC. The complete variable domain, with remaining parts taken from reference TRBV19 and TRBJ2-7, reads DGGITQSPKYLFRKEGQNVTLSCEQNLNHDAMYWYRQDPGQGLRLIYYSQIVNDFQKGDIAEGYSVSREKKESFPLTVTSAQKNPTAFYLCASSTDRDGSYEQYFGPGTRLTVT.

The V gene is TRBV6-5, the J gene TRBJ1-3, with D perhaps matching TRBD1 (5 bases). V was pared by 4 bases and J by 0 bases, with 13 bases between. Germline CDR1 and CDR2: MNHEY and SVGAGI. CDR3 size: 16 residues. The chain's CDR3 is CASSSRQLSSGNTIYF. In DNA form, the CDR3 reads TGTGCCAGCAGTTCTCGACAGCTTTCCTCTGGAAACACCATATATTTT.

The chain employs TRBV6-5 and TRBJ2-1; TRBD2 matches at 9 bases. The CDR3 is 14 amino acids. Germline V gives CDR1 MNHEY, CDR2 SVGAGI. J lost 8 bases, V lost 6 bases, and 8 bases had no gene match. The CDR3 nucleotides are TGTGCCAGCAGCCAATCTGGGACTAGCCATGAGCAGTTCTTC. The encoded protein is CASSQSGTSHEQFF.

V gene TRBV10-1 combines with J gene TRBJ2-1; no definite D call. V was pared by 4 bases and J by 2 bases, with 6 bases between. Looked up from germline, CDR1 is WNHNN and CDR2 is SYGVQD (reference sequence). The CDR3 runs to 13 residues. The CDR3 protein is CASSVGPYNEQFF. CDR3 DNA sequence: TGCGCCAGCAGTGTCGGGCCCTACAATGAGCAGTTCTTC.

The rearrangement links TRBV2 to TRBJ2-7; tentatively, D is TRBD1 (6 bases). The CDR3 is 20 residues long. Trimming removed 6 bases at V and 0 bases at J, with 30 bases between. The germline V gene has CDR1 SNHLY and CDR2 FYNNEI. In nucleotides, the CDR3 is TGTGCCAGCAGCCTCCCCGGGTTGCTCCCCGGGACATCGAGCTCCTACGAGCAGTACTTC. The encoded protein is CASSLPGLLPGTSSSYEQYF.

This clone has a handful of counts. This chain connects TRBV6-1 to TRBJ2-2, with TRBD1 matching over 7 bases. Germline V gene sequence: CDR1 MNHNS, CDR2 SASEGT. V lost 6 bases and J lost 2; bases outside the gene matches: 3. This CDR3 comprises 14 residues. CDR3 nucleotide sequence: TGTGCCAGCAGACGACAGGGTAACACCGGGGAGCTGTTTTTT. Protein: CASRRQGNTGELFF.

The chain employs TRBV6-1 and TRBJ1-2, with a possible D match to TRBD1 (6 bases). V dropped 6 bases and J dropped 1 base, with 15 bases sitting between them. Germline CDR1 and CDR2: MNHNS and SASEGT. The CDR3 contains 15 residues. CDR3 in amino acids: CASRTLTGLNYGYTF. The CDR3, as DNA: TGTGCCAGCAGAACCCTGACAGGTCTTAACTATGGCTACACCTTC.

The chain combines TRBV27 with TRBJ2-7, with TRBD1 as a possible D gene (5 bases). The germline V and J ends were trimmed by 5 bases and 5 bases, with 16 bases remaining between them. CDR1 and CDR2 from the germline V gene are MNHEY and SMNVEV (reference sequence). The CDR3 has 14 amino acids. The CDR3 protein is CASSVVVGANEQYF. Here the CDR3 DNA reads TGTGCCAGCAGTGTCGTAGTTGGGGCCAACGAGCAGTACTTC.

The chain is built from TRBV4-2 and TRBJ2-5; 12 bases line up with TRBD1. The CDR3 has 16 amino acids. The V segment lost 2 bases and the J segment 4 bases; nucleotides outside the gene matches: 5. Per the germline V gene, CDR1 is LGHNA and CDR2 is YNFKEQ. The CDR3 is CASSQTRDRGPETQYF. CDR3 DNA sequence: TGTGCCAGCAGCCAAACCCGGGACAGGGGGCCAGAGACCCAGTACTTC.